Listed here are 7 T cell receptor beta chains from one sample, sequenced in a study of shared clonotypes between healthy human individuals. Data came from immunoSEQ multiplex PCR; TCRdb stores just in-frame clones and leaves some out. The sample consists of 900,000 to 1,200,000 clones, 75% to 85% of them appearing once. Specimen: memory CD4+ T cells from PBMCs. Subset reported: CD45RA-negative fraction. Every receptor here comes from a man between 18 and 29 years old in good health. Some clones in this sample may be carry-over from other donors' samples.

This chain links TRBV11-2 with TRBJ2-3; 14 bases match TRBD2. Germline CDR1 is SGHAT and CDR2 is FQNNGV. The CDR3 covers 18 residues. Trimming at V came to 1 base and at J to 5 bases, leaving 8 bases not matched to a gene. The CDR3 nucleotides are TGTGCCAGCAGCTTAGCCCAGACTAGCGGGAGGGTGAGAGATACGCAGTATTTT. This gives the protein CASSLAQTSGRVRDTQYF.

The chain uses TRBV7-9 and TRBJ2-3, with 9 positions matching TRBD1. Trimming took 4 bases from V and 4 from J; bases not matched to a gene: 3. This CDR3 contains 14 residues. Germline V lookup: CDR1 SEHNR, CDR2 FQNEAQ (reference sequence). CDR3 loop: CASSWGQGPDTQYF. CDR3 DNA: TGTGCCAGCAGCTGGGGACAGGGCCCAGATACGCAGTATTTT.

The chain joins TRBV28 to TRBJ1-3; TRBD1 matches 8 bases. Germline V gene sequence: CDR1 MDHEN, CDR2 SYDVKM. The CDR3 totals 14 residues. With V trimmed by 5 bases and J by 8 bases, 8 bases remained unmatched. The CDR3 loop is CASSDRTGLHTIYF. In DNA form, the CDR3 reads TGTGCCAGCAGTGATCGGACAGGGCTTCACACCATATATTTT.

V and J are TRBV5-4 and TRBJ2-7; D gene unclear. This CDR3 region has 12 residues. Trimming pared 0 bases from V and 4 bases from J, leaving 5 bases between. Germline CDR1 reads SGHNT; CDR2 reads YYREEE (reference sequence). In DNA form, the CDR3 reads TGTGCCAGCAGCTTGGACATTTACGAGCAGTACTTC. It encodes CASSLDIYEQYF.

A remark on this clone: A clone one base away is much larger, so this may be a read error. This sequence joins TRBV11-2 and TRBJ1-2, with D maybe TRBD1 (6 bases). The ends were cut back, 5 bases at V and 1 base at J, with 8 bases in the middle. The germline V gene has CDR1 SGHAT and CDR2 FQNNGV. CDR3 length equals 13 residues. The CDR3 DNA sequence: TGTGCCAGCAGCATGGACAGTAACTATGGCTACACCTTC. Encoded protein: CASSMDSNYGYTF.

This clone was counted only a few times. The gene calls are TRBV29-1 and TRBJ2-7; TRBD2 might be the D (6 bases). Trimming took 0 bases from V and 3 from J, leaving 15 bases between them. CDR3 size: 15 residues. Per the germline V gene, CDR1 is SQVTM and CDR2 is ANQGSEA. CDR3 in amino acids: CSVEDGFSGDYEQYF. The CDR3, as DNA: TGCAGCGTTGAAGACGGGTTTAGCGGAGACTACGAGCAGTACTTC.

The chain combines TRBV5-1 with TRBJ2-7, with 8 bases matching TRBD1. The V gene end was trimmed by 2 bases and the J gene end by 2 bases; junction bases not matched to a gene: 9. This CDR3 is built from 16 residues. CDR1 and CDR2 (germline): SGHRS, YFSETQ. DNA of the CDR3: TGCGCCAGCAGCTTCGGACCGGGACAGGCGCCCTACGAGCAGTACTTC. Amino acids: CASSFGPGQAPYEQYF.